A selection of T cell receptor beta chains follows, all from one sample in a study of T-cell memory formation after mild COVID-19. Via MiXCR, TCRdb re-called the 5' RACE reads, giving one row per CDR3 protein. Seen here are 380,000 or so distinct CDR3 sequences, approximately 13% observed once, and the top ten hold 20% to 25%. Sequences were obtained from PBMCs or a T cell subset sorted from them (not recorded which). The receptor set was obtained from a young man who had mild COVID-19 (a few samples of this study predate the infection). Cell type and time point are not known. Both conserved end residues are part of each CDR3. D genes are given only for firm matches. Clone sizes are given selectively: once, few, many, or a class where the clone is expanded.

V gene,clone size,D gene,J gene,CDR3 protein,CDR3 DNA
TRBV6-1,few,TRBD1,TRBJ1-1,CASSEGGRSTEAFF,TGTGCCAGCAGCGAAGGGGGCAGGAGCACTGAAGCTTTCTTT
TRBV7-2,-,-,TRBJ1-4,CASSLEGGAGRKLFF,TGTGCCAGCAGCTTAGAGGGGGGCGCAGGTCGAAAACTGTTTTTT
TRBV20-1,-,TRBD1,TRBJ1-2,CSARDGTADGYTF,TGCAGTGCTAGAGACGGGACAGCTGATGGCTACACCTTC
TRBV6-1,-,-,TRBJ1-6,CASTSEVLRSSYNSPLHF,TGTGCCAGCACCTCTGAGGTGTTGAGAAGCTCCTATAATTCACCCCTCCACTTT
TRBV18,-,-,TRBJ2-3,CASSPPAGTDTQYF,TGTGCCAGCTCACCGCCCGCCGGCACAGATACGCAGTATTTT
TRBV4-2,many,TRBD2,TRBJ2-5,CASSPGTSGGETQYF,TGTGCCAGCAGCCCCGGGACTAGCGGGGGAGAGACCCAGTACTTC
TRBV7-8,many,-,TRBJ2-1,CASSFGVSEQFF,TGTGCCAGCAGCTTCGGAGTTTCTGAGCAGTTCTTC
TRBV11-1,-,TRBD1,TRBJ2-2,CASSSRAGTANTGELFF,TGTGCCAGCAGCTCAAGGGCCGGGACAGCGAACACCGGGGAGCTGTTTTTT
TRBV13,few,TRBD1,TRBJ2-7,CASSSVRRDRGKGYEQYF,TGTGCCAGCAGCTCCGTGAGGCGGGACAGGGGGAAAGGCTACGAGCAGTACTTC
TRBV9,few,TRBD1,TRBJ1-2,CASSVAETGGVFGYTF,TGTGCCAGCAGCGTAGCCGAGACAGGGGGCGTTTTTGGCTACACCTTC
TRBV5-1,-,-,TRBJ1-1,CASSLGLTPRAEAFF,TGCGCCAGCAGCTTGGGTCTTACCCCGCGGGCTGAAGCTTTCTTT
TRBV15,few,TRBD1,TRBJ1-2,CATSRDGTANYGYTF,TGTGCCACCAGCAGAGATGGGACAGCTAACTATGGCTACACCTTC
TRBV5-1,-,-,TRBJ1-2,CASSPGGGDLYGYTF,TGCGCCAGCAGCCCGGGCGGGGGGGACCTCTATGGCTACACCTTC
TRBV9,few,-,TRBJ1-3,CASSPKGTSGNTIYF,TGTGCCAGCAGCCCGAAAGGGACCTCTGGAAACACCATATATTTT
TRBV20-1,few,TRBD2,TRBJ2-7,CSAGLAGDSYEQYF,TGCAGTGCAGGTCTAGCGGGGGACTCCTACGAGCAGTACTTC
TRBV6-5,once,-,TRBJ1-1,CASSYLGHMAMNTEAFF,TGTGCCAGCAGTTACCTCGGACACATGGCCATGAACACTGAAGCTTTCTTT
TRBV25-1,few,TRBD1,TRBJ1-2,CASFTDRQGRSYGYTF,TGTGCCAGCTTCACCGACCGACAGGGGCGCAGCTATGGCTACACCTTC
TRBV12-3/TRBV12-4,many,-,TRBJ1-2,CASPPRVSHGYTF,TGTGCCAGCCCCCCTAGAGTGAGCCATGGCTACACCTTC
TRBV7-3,few,TRBD2,TRBJ2-3,CASSVSGGTDTQYF,TGTGCCAGCAGCGTTAGCGGGGGCACAGATACGCAGTATTTT
TRBV5-1,few,-,TRBJ2-7,CASSLEPYEQYF,TGCGCCAGCAGCTTGGAGCCCTACGAGCAGTACTTC
TRBV18,few,-,TRBJ2-3,CASSPNSNTDTQYF,TGTGCCAGCTCACCAAACAGCAACACAGATACGCAGTATTTT
TRBV12-3/TRBV12-4,few,-,TRBJ2-3,CASSLSGFGTDTQYF,TGTGCCAGCAGTCTTTCAGGGTTTGGGACAGATACGCAGTATTTT
TRBV6-1,-,-,TRBJ1-1,CASSPWGGAKNTEAFF,TGTGCCAGCAGCCCGTGGGGGGGGGCCAAGAACACTGAAGCTTTCTTT
TRBV20-1,-,TRBD2,TRBJ2-4,CSARKTSGGAEAKNIQYF,TGCAGTGCTAGGAAGACTAGCGGGGGGGCGGAAGCCAAAAACATTCAGTACTTC
TRBV5-1,-,-,TRBJ2-7,CASSLGQYYEQYF,TGCGCCAGCAGCTTGGGGCAATACTACGAGCAGTACTTC
TRBV5-1,-,-,TRBJ1-1,CASSSAQVTEAFF,TGCGCCAGCTCGTCGGCACAGGTCACTGAAGCTTTCTTT
TRBV27,few,-,TRBJ2-7,CASSSDGSSYEQYF,TGTGCCAGCAGTTCGGACGGGAGCTCCTACGAGCAGTACTTC
TRBV7-2,many,-,TRBJ2-5,CASRKDRIQETQYF,TGTGCCAGCAGGAAAGACAGGATCCAAGAGACCCAGTACTTC
TRBV5-1,-,TRBD2,TRBJ2-3,CASSLSLAGVGTDTQYF,TGCGCCAGCAGCTTGTCACTAGCGGGAGTAGGGACAGATACGCAGTATTTT
TRBV5-1,few,-,TRBJ2-7,CASKMVPYEQYF,TGCGCCAGCAAGATGGTTCCGTACGAGCAGTACTTC
TRBV7-9,few,-,TRBJ2-1,CASSFSGPSSYNEQFF,TGTGCCAGCAGCTTTTCCGGCCCCAGCTCCTACAATGAGCAGTTCTTC
TRBV7-6,many,-,TRBJ2-7,CASSFGHQTYEQYF,TGTGCCAGCAGCTTCGGACACCAAACCTACGAGCAGTACTTC
TRBV20-1,few,-,TRBJ1-4,CSARGAPNEKLFF,TGCAGTGCTAGGGGGGCTCCTAATGAAAAACTGTTTTTT
TRBV6-2/TRBV6-3,-,TRBD1,TRBJ2-4,CASRSTGEAKNIQYF,TGTGCCAGCAGATCTACAGGGGAAGCCAAAAACATTCAGTACTTC
TRBV7-2,-,TRBD1,TRBJ2-3,CASSFGLRQGGTDTQYF,TGTGCCAGCAGCTTCGGTTTGAGACAGGGCGGCACAGATACGCAGTATTTT
TRBV12-3/TRBV12-4,-,-,TRBJ1-5,CASKEADSNQPQHF,TGTGCCAGCAAGGAGGCGGATAGCAATCAGCCCCAGCATTTT
TRBV5-1,-,-,TRBJ1-6,CASSLDRQNSPLHF,TGCGCCAGCAGCCTCGACAGACAAAATTCACCCCTCCACTTT
TRBV6-5,few,TRBD1,TRBJ2-2,CASRPNPQGVFTGELFF,TGTGCCAGCAGACCTAATCCTCAGGGGGTCTTCACCGGGGAGCTGTTTTTT
TRBV4-3,-,TRBD1,TRBJ1-6,CASSARAGTGNNSPLHF,TGCGCCAGCAGCGCTAGGGCCGGGACAGGGAATAATTCACCCCTCCACTTT
TRBV7-9,few,TRBD1,TRBJ1-4,CASSPQPGQGDEKLFF,TGTGCCAGCAGCCCACAACCGGGACAGGGTGATGAAAAACTGTTTTTT
TRBV7-9,-,TRBD1,TRBJ1-6,CASSRDRVWNSPLHF,TGTGCCAGCAGCCGGGACAGGGTCTGGAATTCACCCCTCCACTTT
TRBV12-3/TRBV12-4,-,TRBD1,TRBJ2-1,CASSWDRVEQFF,TGTGCCAGCAGCTGGGACAGGGTCGAGCAGTTCTTC
TRBV7-7,many,-,TRBJ2-5,CASSLGPSEGTQYF,TGTGCCAGCAGCCTCGGGCCCTCCGAAGGAACCCAGTACTTC